Listed here is a single TCR beta chain. This clonotype has a count of ten or more. Its antigen is currently not known. Base qualities are not at hand, and no much larger clone is one base apart. The library was built by means of PCR. Sequencing was carried out with an Illumina HiSeq 2500. TCR libraries were prepared with molecular barcoding, using unique molecular identifiers to normalize TCRbeta repertoire quantification. TCRdb trimmed public reads at Q25 via fastp, called clones via MiXCR and kept in-frame beta chains. CDR3 protein sequences are deduplicated, and each keeps its most common genes and DNA. The sample table shows tens of thousands of distinct CDR3 sequences, and approximately 5% are seen once. The ten largest make up over 15% of the sample. This specimen belongs to a study of T-cell reconstitution after alpha-beta-depleted transplantation in children listed by TCRdb under 2016. Describing the broader study: Using TCR repertoire profiling, the study quantitatively followed how T-cell immune reconstitution unfolded in children after TCRalphabeta/CD19-depleted allogeneic hematopoietic cell transplantation. What the work shows at the level of the full study, not this receptor alone: The apparently early recovery of alphabetaT-cell counts about two months after transplant reportedly depended on only several hundred rapidly expanded clones that came from non-depleted graft cells. The high TCRbeta diversity at day 60 in some patients was ascribed to recipient T cells and intrathymic progenitors that had survived conditioning. The frequencies of hyperexpanded clones fell over the following months, and after one year, T-cell counts and TCRbeta diversity were mostly attributed to newly produced T cells.

V is cut back by 6 bases and J by 2 bases, with 8 bases in the junction unmatched. Per the germline V gene, SQVTM is the CDR1 and ANQGSEA is the CDR2. The CDR3 covers 14 residues, taking in both the cysteine and the phenylalanine. Of all the DNA, just the CDR3 is kept, 42 bases in frame from base 1. The sample's treatment or condition label, decoded: allogeneic hematopoietic cell transplantation with graft depleted of TCRalphabeta T cells and CD19 B cells. Transplant recipients were children who received TCRalphabeta/CD19-depleted allogeneic hematopoietic cell grafts. This TCR was sampled from a boy less than two years old who had a stem cell transplant for acute myeloid leukemia, so the T cells may come from the graft donor. Material: PBMCs, mostly from graft donor cells, obtained 180 days after TCRalphabeta/CD19-depleted stem cell transplant. In this chain, TRBV29-1 is recombined with TRBJ1-2, and 8 junction bases match TRBD1. Here is the DNA: TGCAGCGTGGGCGGGACAGGAACCAACTATGGCTACACCTTC. The encoded protein is CSVGGTGTNYGYTF.